This T cell receptor (beta chain) was sequenced in a study of blood T cells in healthy people across ages. Overall study findings and caveats: Roughly linearly, TCR beta diversity per million T cells fell as age increased. When set beside aged donors, long-lived donors presented more naive CD4+ cells and higher diversity.

Drawn from each donor were ten milliliters of peripheral blood. Isolation per sample recovered at least 7 million PBMCs. To note about this clonotype: Its antigen is undetermined.

The V gene's germline CDR1 is SQVTM and CDR2 ANQGSEA. Trimming at V came to 4 bases and at J to 5 bases, leaving 7 bases not matched to a gene. The CDR3 consists of 14 residues. Then a second PCR, running roughly 7 to 12 cycles, was carried out with a sample-barcoded 5' primer and a J-beta primer mix. TCRdb passed the 5' RACE reads through MiXCR, listing each CDR3 protein once. In the table there are around 1.5 million distinct CDR3 sequences, roughly 64% of which are singletons. Sequenced material: blood. The TCR originated in a man younger than 35 in good health. The J gene is TRBJ2-2, the V gene TRBV29-1, with 7 bases lining up with TRBD1. CDR3 nucleotides: TGCAGCGTTGGCACAGGGGTGGTAACCGGGGAGCTGTTTTTT. It encodes CSVGTGVVTGELFF.